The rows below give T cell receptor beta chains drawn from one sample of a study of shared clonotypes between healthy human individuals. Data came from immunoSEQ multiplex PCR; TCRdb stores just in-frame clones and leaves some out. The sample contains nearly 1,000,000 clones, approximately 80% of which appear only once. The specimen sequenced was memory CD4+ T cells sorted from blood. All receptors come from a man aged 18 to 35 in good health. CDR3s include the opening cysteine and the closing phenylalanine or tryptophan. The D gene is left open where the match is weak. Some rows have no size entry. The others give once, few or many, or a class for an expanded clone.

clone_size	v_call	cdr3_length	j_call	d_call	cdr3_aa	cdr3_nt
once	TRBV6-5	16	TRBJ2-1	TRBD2	CASSYRGGRGYNEQFF	TGTGCCAGCAGTTACCGAGGCGGGAGGGGATACAATGAGCAGTTCTTC
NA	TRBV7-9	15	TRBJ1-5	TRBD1	CASSLGGDSNQPQHF	TGTGCCAGCAGCCTAGGGGGCGATAGCAATCAGCCCCAGCATTTT
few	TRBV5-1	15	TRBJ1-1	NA	CASSLVGSLNTEAFF	TGCGCCAGCAGCTTGGTTGGCTCTTTGAACACTGAAGCTTTCTTT
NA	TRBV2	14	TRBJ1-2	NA	CASSESAPSYGYTF	TGTGCCAGCAGTGAGTCGGCTCCAAGCTATGGCTACACCTTC
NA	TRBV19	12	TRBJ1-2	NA	CASSRAGYGYTF	TGTGCCAGTAGTAGGGCAGGCTATGGCTACACCTTC
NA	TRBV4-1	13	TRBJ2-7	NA	CASSQVRGEGQYF	TGCGCCAGCAGCCAAGTAAGAGGGGAAGGGCAGTACTTC
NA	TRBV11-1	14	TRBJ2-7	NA	CASSFLREGGEQYF	TGTGCCAGCAGCTTCCTCAGGGAAGGGGGCGAGCAGTACTTC
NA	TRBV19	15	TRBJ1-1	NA	CASSERKGLNTEAFF	TGTGCCAGTAGTGAGCGCAAGGGATTGAACACTGAAGCTTTCTTT
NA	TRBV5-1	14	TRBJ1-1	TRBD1	CASSLQDRATEAFF	TGCGCCAGCAGCTTGCAAGACAGGGCCACTGAAGCTTTCTTT
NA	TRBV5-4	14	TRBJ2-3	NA	CASSLGRSTDTQYF	TGTGCCAGCAGCTTGGGACGGAGCACAGATACGCAGTATTTT
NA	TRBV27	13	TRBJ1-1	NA	CASSSGARTEAFF	TGTGCCAGCAGTTCGGGGGCGCGGACTGAAGCTTTCTTT
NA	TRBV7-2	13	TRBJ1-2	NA	CASRLGANYGYTF	TGTGCCAGCAGATTAGGGGCTAACTATGGCTACACCTTC
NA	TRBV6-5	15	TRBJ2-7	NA	CASSRQGGGVHEQYF	TGTGCCAGCAGCCGCCAAGGGGGAGGTGTCCACGAGCAGTACTTC
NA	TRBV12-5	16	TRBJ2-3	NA	CASGSRIGGGTDTQYF	TGTGCTAGTGGTTCGAGGATTGGGGGTGGCACAGATACGCAGTATTTT
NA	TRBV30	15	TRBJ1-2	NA	CAWSVTGRLNYGYTF	TGTGCCTGGAGTGTAACGGGGAGACTTAACTATGGCTACACCTTC
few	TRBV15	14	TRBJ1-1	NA	CATSWGGGYTEAFF	TGTGCCACCAGTTGGGGTGGCGGGTACACTGAAGCTTTCTTT
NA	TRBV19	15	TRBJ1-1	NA	CASSPTGPGGTEAFF	TGTGCCAGTAGCCCGACGGGGCCGGGCGGCACTGAAGCTTTCTTT
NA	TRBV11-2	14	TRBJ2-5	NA	CASSLGQDRETQYF	TGTGCCAGCAGCTTAGGGCAGGACCGAGAGACCCAGTACTTC
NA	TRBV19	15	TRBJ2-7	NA	CASSLSLGSSYEQYF	TGTGCCAGTAGTCTCAGCCTGGGGAGCTCCTACGAGCAGTACTTC
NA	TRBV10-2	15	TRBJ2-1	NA	CASSDERRSYNEQFF	TGCGCCAGCAGTGATGAGCGGCGATCCTACAATGAGCAGTTCTTC
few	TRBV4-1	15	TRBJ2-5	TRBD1	CASSQKGQGKETQYF	TGCGCCAGCAGCCAAAAGGGACAGGGGAAAGAGACCCAGTACTTC
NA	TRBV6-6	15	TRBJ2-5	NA	CASRLGVASGETQYF	TGTGCCAGCAGGTTGGGCGTCGCCTCCGGGGAGACCCAGTACTTC
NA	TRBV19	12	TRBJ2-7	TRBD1	CASGTGFYEQYF	TGTGCCAGTGGGACAGGGTTCTACGAGCAGTACTTC
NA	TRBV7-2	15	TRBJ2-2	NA	CASSLRGRKTGELFF	TGTGCCAGCAGCTTACGTGGACGAAAAACCGGGGAGCTGTTTTTT
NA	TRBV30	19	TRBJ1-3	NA	CAWSRGLGRGQYSGNTIYF	TGTGCCTGGAGTCGAGGGTTGGGAAGGGGACAATACTCTGGAAACACCATATATTTT
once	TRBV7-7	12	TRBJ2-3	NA	CASSAKGDTQYF	TGTGCTAGCAGCGCGAAGGGTGATACGCAGTATTTT
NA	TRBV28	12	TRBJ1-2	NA	CASSSQSGGYTF	TGTGCCAGCAGTTCCCAGTCGGGCGGCTACACCTTC
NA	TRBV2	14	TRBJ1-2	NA	CASSAQGTIYGYTF	TGTGCCAGCAGTGCACAGGGAACTATCTATGGCTACACCTTC
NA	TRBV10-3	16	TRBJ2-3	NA	CAISESTLVSTDTQYF	TGTGCCATCAGTGAGTCGACTTTGGTCAGCACAGATACGCAGTATTTT
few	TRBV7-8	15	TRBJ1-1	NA	CASSPRDKMNTEAFF	TGTGCCAGCAGCCCTAGGGACAAGATGAACACTGAAGCTTTCTTT
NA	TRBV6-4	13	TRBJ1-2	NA	CASSEFIARFDTF	TGTGCCAGCAGTGAGTTCATAGCGAGGTTTGATACCTTC
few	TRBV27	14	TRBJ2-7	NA	CASGPGAQPYEQYF	TGTGCCAGCGGCCCTGGAGCGCAGCCCTACGAGCAGTACTTC
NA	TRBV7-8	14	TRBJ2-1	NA	CASSLGGGYNEQFF	TGTGCCAGCAGCCTCGGGGGCGGCTACAATGAGCAGTTCTTC
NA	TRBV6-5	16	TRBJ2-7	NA	CASSYSIGKGYYEQYF	TGTGCCAGCAGTTACTCGATAGGAAAGGGGTACTACGAGCAGTACTTC
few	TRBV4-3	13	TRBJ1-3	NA	CASSQDPGNTIYF	TGCGCCAGCAGCCAAGACCCCGGAAACACCATATATTTT
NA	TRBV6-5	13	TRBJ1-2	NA	CASRKIGGHGYTF	TGTGCCAGCAGGAAGATAGGAGGCCATGGCTACACCTTC
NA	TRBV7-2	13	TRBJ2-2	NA	CASSLDLTEELFF	TGTGCCAGCAGCTTAGACCTAACGGAGGAGCTGTTTTTT
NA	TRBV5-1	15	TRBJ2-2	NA	CASSLLQGGTGELFF	TGCGCCAGCAGCTTGTTACAGGGCGGGACCGGGGAGCTGTTTTTT
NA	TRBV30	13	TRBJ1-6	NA	CAWSRVGGSPLHF	TGTGCCTGGAGCCGGGTGGGGGGTTCACCCCTCCACTTT
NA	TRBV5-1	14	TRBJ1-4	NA	CASSLVGANEKLFF	TGCGCCAGCAGCTTGGTGGGAGCCAATGAAAAACTGTTTTTT
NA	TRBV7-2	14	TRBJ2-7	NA	CASSAAAGTYEQYF	TGTGCCAGCAGCGCAGCGGCAGGTACCTACGAGCAGTACTTC
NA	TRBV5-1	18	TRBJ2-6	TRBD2	CASSPSRSGGAGANVLTF	TGCGCCAGCAGCCCTTCAAGGAGCGGGGGAGCTGGGGCCAACGTCCTGACTTTC
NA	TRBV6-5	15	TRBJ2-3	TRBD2	CASSFSSGRGDTQYF	TGTGCCAGTTCTTTCTCTAGCGGGAGGGGGGATACGCAGTATTTT
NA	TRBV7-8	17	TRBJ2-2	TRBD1	CASSPNRQGANTGELFF	TGTGCCAGCAGCCCTAACCGACAGGGGGCGAACACCGGGGAGCTGTTTTTT
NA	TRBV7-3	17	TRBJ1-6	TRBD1	CASSSLPGQGPNSPLHF	TGTGCCAGCAGCTCTTTACCGGGACAGGGACCTAATTCACCCCTCCACTTT
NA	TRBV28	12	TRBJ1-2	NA	CASSLSFGGYTF	TGTGCCAGCAGTTTAAGCTTCGGAGGCTACACCTTC
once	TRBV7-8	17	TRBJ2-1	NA	CASSSLPTSYVHNEQFF	TGTGCCAGCAGCTCCCTCCCCACTAGCTATGTTCACAATGAGCAGTTCTTC
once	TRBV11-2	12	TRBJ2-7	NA	CASSAVNYEQYF	TGTGCCAGCAGCGCAGTAAACTACGAGCAGTACTTC
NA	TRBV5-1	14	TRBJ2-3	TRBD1	CASSPGTGGWTQYF	TGCGCCAGCAGCCCGGGGACAGGGGGCTGGACGCAGTATTTT
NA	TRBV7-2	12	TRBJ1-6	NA	CASSRTPDPLHF	TGTGCCAGCAGTCGGACGCCTGATCCCCTCCACTTT
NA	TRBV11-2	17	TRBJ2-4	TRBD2	CASSLGLAGGGRNIQYF	TGTGCCAGCAGCCTCGGACTAGCGGGAGGGGGCCGAAACATTCAGTACTTC